A single T cell receptor (beta chain) is shown here with its context. Its target is not known. This sample was taken from a study of cytomegalovirus exposure and HLA in healthy donors. Study background: Counted in an early data release were about 85 million unique TCRs from HLA-typed donors. Findings and limits, study-wide: Later analysis found that TCR beta chains associated with HLA were more clonally expanded than other, equally common chains.

Vbeta (60) and Jbeta (13) primers were used in the PCR. Only in-frame clones appear in the TCRdb table, and some are missing; sequencing was by immunoSEQ multiplex PCR. There are 90,000 to 140,000 clones in the sample; over 65% occur only once, and approximately 8.2% lies in the top ten. From germline, CDR1 is LGHNA and CDR2 YNFKEQ. Trimming cost V 4 bases and J 5 bases; bases outside gene matches: 18. This CDR3 is built from 19 residues. The source is a man aged 35 to 55 in good health and CMV-seropositive. The chain couples TRBV4-2 to TRBJ2-5; 11 positions agree with TRBD2. The sequenced material came from PBMCs. CDR3 in amino acids: CASSRGTSGTQGGMETQYF. CDR3 DNA: TGTGCCAGCAGCCGCGGGACTAGCGGAACTCAGGGCGGCATGGAGACCCAGTACTTC.